Listed here are 9 T cell receptor beta chains from one sample, sequenced in a study of vaccination effects on CD4 cells after COVID-19. Their recognized antigens are unknown. Here immunoSEQ multiplex PCR was the method, and the copy in TCRdb shows in-frame clones only, minus some. This table has over 60,000 clones, 74% appearing once. With the ViraFEST assay, the study expanded antigen-specific CD4+ T cells using viral peptide pools, then sequenced them. Once cultured for roughly ten days, the cells underwent separation to obtain CD4+ T cells. The cohort was immunized with two doses of either the BNT162b2 or mRNA-1273 vaccine. The sequencing used CD4+ T cells from PBMCs cultured with HCoV-229E spike peptides, collected after COVID-19 vaccination. The source is a human donor who received a COVID-19 vaccine.

V is TRBV30 and J is TRBJ2-1; 11 bases are a match to TRBD2. With V trimmed by 0 bases and J by 7 bases, 5 bases remained unmatched. The germline V gene has CDR1 GTSNPN and CDR2 SVGIG (reference sequence). This CDR3 contains 15 residues. The CDR3 nucleotides are TGTGCCTGGAGTGTACGGGGACTAGCGGAGAATGAGCAGTTCTTC. Translation gives CAWSVRGLAENEQFF.

This clone was observed many times. The V and J genes are TRBV6-2 or TRBV6-3 and TRBJ1-5; TRBD1 matches 10 bases. V was clipped by 4 bases and J by 5 bases; unmatched bases: 14. The CDR3 has 18 residues. Germline CDR1 is MNHEY and CDR2 is SVGEGT. CDR3 amino acids: CASSSVPGQGSRHQPQHF. CDR3 DNA: TGTGCCAGCAGTTCCGTCCCGGGACAGGGGTCGAGGCATCAGCCCCAGCATTTT.

J is TRBJ1-1 and V is TRBV5-1; unclear D gene. Trimming took 0 bases from V and 4 from J, leaving 10 bases between them. Germline V CDR1 and CDR2: SGHRS, YFSETQ. This CDR3 comprises 14 residues. The CDR3 sequence is CASSLEAEGTEAFF. The CDR3 DNA follows: TGCGCCAGCAGCTTGGAGGCGGAGGGCACTGAAGCTTTCTTT.

V and J are TRBV6-5 and TRBJ1-1; a possible D gene is TRBD1 (6 bases). The CDR3 sequence is 12 residues long. Germline V gives CDR1 MNHEY, CDR2 SVGAGI. V was clipped by 5 bases and J by 6 bases, with 10 bases between them. The CDR3 region has the DNA TGTGCCAGCAGTCGAGGGGGGTCTGAAGCTTTCTTT. Protein sequence: CASSRGGSEAFF.

This rearrangement joins TRBV7-2 to TRBJ1-5; the D gene is possibly TRBD1 (5 bases). Germline values: CDR1 SGHTA, CDR2 FQGNSA. Trimming removed 1 base from V and 4 bases from J, with 11 bases in between. The CDR3 has 15 residues. The CDR3 DNA sequence: TGTGCCAGCAGCTTAGAATCCAGGGTAAATCAGCCCCAGCATTTT. This translates into CASSLESRVNQPQHF.

The rearrangement links TRBV5-1 to TRBJ2-5, with D possibly called TRBD1 or TRBD2 (6 bases each). Trimming shortened V by 5 bases and J by 4 bases, and 12 bases separated the two germline ends. The CDR3 spans 13 residues. Germline values: CDR1 SGHRS, CDR2 YFSETQ. This CDR3 reads CASSWGARETQYF. In nucleotides, the CDR3 is TGCGCCAGCAGTTGGGGGGCGCGAGAGACCCAGTACTTC. The whole variable domain, remainder taken from reference TRBV5-1 and TRBJ2-5, is KAGVTQTPRYLIKTRGQQVTLSCSPISGHRSVSWYQQTPGQGLQFLFEYFSETQRNKGNFPGRFSGRQFSNSRSEMNVSTLELGDSALYLCASSWGARETQYFGPGTRLLVL.

V gene TRBV19 combines with J gene TRBJ2-1; 9 nucleotides line up with TRBD2. The CDR3 covers 16 residues. V shed 4 bases, J shed 9 bases, and the junction held 13 bases outside the gene matches. The germline V gene encodes CDR1 LNHDA and CDR2 SQIVND (reference sequence). DNA for the CDR3: TGTGCCAGTAGTACGACCGAGGCTAGCGGGGAAGGTGAGCAGTTCTTC. Translated: CASSTTEASGEGEQFF. Complete variable domain (other parts from reference TRBV19 and TRBJ2-1): DGGITQSPKYLFRKEGQNVTLSCEQNLNHDAMYWYRQDPGQGLRLIYYSQIVNDFQKGDIAEGYSVSREKKESFPLTVTSAQKNPTAFYLCASSTTEASGEGEQFFGPGTRLTVL.

The rearrangement joins TRBV12-3 or TRBV12-4 to TRBJ1-2, with unresolved D. Trimming cost V 5 bases and J 5 bases, with 9 bases left between them. The CDR3 runs to 12 residues. The CDR3 DNA sequence: TGTGCCAGCAGTGCGCGGACTTATGGCTACACCTTC. Translated: CASSARTYGYTF.

The chain combines TRBV7-2 with TRBJ1-6, with 7 bases that match TRBD1. The V gene's germline CDR1 is SGHTA and CDR2 FQGNSA. The V and J ends lost 5 bases and 6 bases, in that order; junction bases with no gene match: 4. CDR3 length: 14 residues. The CDR3 DNA reads as TGTGCCAGCAGCCCGGGGACAGTTAATTCACCCCTCCACTTT. It specifies CASSPGTVNSPLHF. The full variable domain, in which reference TRBV7-2 and TRBJ1-6 provide the parts outside the CDR3, is GAGVSQSPSNKVTEKGKDVELRCDPISGHTALYWYRQSLGQGLEFLIYFQGNSAPDKSGLPSDRFSAERTGGSVSTLTIQRTQQEDSAVYLCASSPGTVNSPLHFGNGTRLTVT.